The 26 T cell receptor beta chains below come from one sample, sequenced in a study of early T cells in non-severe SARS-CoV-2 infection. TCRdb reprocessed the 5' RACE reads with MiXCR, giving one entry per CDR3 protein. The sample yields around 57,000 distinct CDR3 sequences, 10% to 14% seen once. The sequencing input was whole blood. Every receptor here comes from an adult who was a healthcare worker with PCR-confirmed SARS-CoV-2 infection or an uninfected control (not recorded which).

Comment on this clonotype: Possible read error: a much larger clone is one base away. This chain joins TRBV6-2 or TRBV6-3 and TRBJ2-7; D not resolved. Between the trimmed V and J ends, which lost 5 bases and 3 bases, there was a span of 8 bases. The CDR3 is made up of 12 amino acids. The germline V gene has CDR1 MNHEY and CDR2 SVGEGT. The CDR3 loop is CASSDNLYEQYF. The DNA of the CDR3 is TGTGCCAGCAGTGACAACCTCTACGAGCAGTACTTC.

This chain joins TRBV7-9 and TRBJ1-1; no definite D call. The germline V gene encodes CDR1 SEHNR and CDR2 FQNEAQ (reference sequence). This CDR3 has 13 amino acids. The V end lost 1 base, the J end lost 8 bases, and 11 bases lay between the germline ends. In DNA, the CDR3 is TGTGCCAGCAGCTTAGGGAGCGACGGGGAAGCTTTCTTT. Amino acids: CASSLGSDGEAFF.

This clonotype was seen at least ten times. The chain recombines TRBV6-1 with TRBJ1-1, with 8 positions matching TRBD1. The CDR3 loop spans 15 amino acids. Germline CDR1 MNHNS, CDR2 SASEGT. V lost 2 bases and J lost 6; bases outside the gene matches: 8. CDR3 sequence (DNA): TGTGCCAGCAGTGAAATAGGACAGGGTACTTCTGAAGCTTTCTTT. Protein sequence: CASSEIGQGTSEAFF.

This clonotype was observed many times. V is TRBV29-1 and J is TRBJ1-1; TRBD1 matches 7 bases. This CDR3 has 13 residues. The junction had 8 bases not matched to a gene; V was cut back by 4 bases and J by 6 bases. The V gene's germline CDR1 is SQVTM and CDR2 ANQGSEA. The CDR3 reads CSVAVAGGAEAFF. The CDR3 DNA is TGCAGCGTTGCCGTCGCAGGGGGTGCTGAAGCTTTCTTT.

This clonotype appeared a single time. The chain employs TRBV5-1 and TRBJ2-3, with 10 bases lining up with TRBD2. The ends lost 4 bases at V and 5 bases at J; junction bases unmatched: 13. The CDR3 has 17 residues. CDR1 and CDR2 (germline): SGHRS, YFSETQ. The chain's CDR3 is CASSLGIQRGGRDTQYF. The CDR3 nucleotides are TGCGCCAGCAGCCTTGGGATACAGCGGGGGGGCCGAGATACGCAGTATTTT.

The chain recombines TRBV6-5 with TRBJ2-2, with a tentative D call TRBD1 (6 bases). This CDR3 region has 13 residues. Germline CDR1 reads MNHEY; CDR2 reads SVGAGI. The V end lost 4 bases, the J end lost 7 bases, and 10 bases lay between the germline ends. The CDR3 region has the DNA TGTGCCAGCAGTTTGCAGGGGCACGGGGAGCTGTTTTTT. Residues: CASSLQGHGELFF.

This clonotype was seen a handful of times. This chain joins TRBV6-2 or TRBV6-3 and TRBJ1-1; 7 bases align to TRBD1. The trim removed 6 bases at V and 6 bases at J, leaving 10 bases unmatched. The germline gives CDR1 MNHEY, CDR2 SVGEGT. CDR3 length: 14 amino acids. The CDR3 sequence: CASRQGGLGPEAFF. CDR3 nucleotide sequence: TGTGCCAGCAGGCAGGGGGGATTGGGGCCTGAAGCTTTCTTT.

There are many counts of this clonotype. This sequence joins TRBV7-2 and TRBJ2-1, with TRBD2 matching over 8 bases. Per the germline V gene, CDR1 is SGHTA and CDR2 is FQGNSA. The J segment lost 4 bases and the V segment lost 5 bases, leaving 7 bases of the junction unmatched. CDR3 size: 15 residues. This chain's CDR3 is CASSTSGGFYNEQFF. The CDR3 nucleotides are TGTGCCAGCAGCACAAGCGGGGGATTTTACAATGAGCAGTTCTTC.

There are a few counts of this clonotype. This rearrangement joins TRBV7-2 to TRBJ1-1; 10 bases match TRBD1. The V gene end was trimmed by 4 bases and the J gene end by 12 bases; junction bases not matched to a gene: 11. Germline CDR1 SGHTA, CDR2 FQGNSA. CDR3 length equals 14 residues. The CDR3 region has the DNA TGTGCCAGCAGCTCTTGGGTTGGGACAGGGGAAACTTTCTTT. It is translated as CASSSWVGTGETFF.

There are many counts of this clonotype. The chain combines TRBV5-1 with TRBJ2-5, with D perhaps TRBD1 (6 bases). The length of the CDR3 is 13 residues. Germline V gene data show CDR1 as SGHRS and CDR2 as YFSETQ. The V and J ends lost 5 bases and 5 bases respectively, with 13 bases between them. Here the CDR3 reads CASSFQGIETQYF. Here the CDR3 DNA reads TGCGCCAGCAGTTTTCAGGGGATCGAGACCCAGTACTTC. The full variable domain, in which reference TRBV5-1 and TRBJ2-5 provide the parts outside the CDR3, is KAGVTQTPRYLIKTRGQQVTLSCSPISGHRSVSWYQQTPGQGLQFLFEYFSETQRNKGNFPGRFSGRQFSNSRSEMNVSTLELGDSALYLCASSFQGIETQYFGPGTRLLVL.

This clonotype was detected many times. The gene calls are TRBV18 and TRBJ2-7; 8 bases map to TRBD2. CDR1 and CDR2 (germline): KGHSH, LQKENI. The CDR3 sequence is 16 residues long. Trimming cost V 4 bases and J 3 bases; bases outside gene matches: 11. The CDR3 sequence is CASSRELAAGDYEQYF. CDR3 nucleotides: TGTGCCAGCTCACGCGAGTTGGCAGCGGGAGACTACGAGCAGTACTTC.

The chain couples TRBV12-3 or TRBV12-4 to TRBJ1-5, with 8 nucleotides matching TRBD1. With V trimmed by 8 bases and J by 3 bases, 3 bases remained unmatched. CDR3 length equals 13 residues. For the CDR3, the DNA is TGTGCCAGCCGGACAGGGAACAATCAGCCCCAGCATTTT. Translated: CASRTGNNQPQHF.

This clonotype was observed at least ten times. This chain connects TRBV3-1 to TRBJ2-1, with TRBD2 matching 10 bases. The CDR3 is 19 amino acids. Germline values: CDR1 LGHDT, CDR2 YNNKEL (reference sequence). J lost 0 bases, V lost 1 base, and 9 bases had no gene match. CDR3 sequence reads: CASSQVIAGGPSSYNEQFF. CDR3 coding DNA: TGTGCCAGCAGCCAAGTGATAGCGGGGGGCCCGAGCTCCTACAATGAGCAGTTCTTC.

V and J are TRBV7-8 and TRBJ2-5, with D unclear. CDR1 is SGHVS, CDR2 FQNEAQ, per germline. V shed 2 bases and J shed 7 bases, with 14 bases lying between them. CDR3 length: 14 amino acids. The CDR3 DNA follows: TGTGCCAGCAGCTTACCTGGGGAAATCGGGACCCAGTACTTC. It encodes CASSLPGEIGTQYF.

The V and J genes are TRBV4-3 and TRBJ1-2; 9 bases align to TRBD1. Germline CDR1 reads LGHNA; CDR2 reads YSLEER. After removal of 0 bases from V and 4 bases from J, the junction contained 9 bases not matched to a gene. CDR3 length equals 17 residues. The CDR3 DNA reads TGCGCCAGCAGCCAAGATCTGGCGGACAGGGGCCTCTATGGCTACACCTTC. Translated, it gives CASSQDLADRGLYGYTF.

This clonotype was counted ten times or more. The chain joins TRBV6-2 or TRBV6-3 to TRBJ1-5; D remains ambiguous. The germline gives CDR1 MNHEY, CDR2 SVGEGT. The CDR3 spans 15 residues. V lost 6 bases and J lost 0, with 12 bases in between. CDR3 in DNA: TGTGCCAGCAGCTGGGTAGATTATAGCAATCAGCCCCAGCATTTT. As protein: CASSWVDYSNQPQHF.

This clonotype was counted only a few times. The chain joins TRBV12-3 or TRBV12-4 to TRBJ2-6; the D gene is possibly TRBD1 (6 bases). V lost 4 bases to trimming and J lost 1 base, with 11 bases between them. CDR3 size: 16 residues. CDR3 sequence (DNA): TGTGCCAGCAGTTCGGACAGAAGGTCTGGGGCCAACGTCCTGACTTTC. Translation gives CASSSDRRSGANVLTF.

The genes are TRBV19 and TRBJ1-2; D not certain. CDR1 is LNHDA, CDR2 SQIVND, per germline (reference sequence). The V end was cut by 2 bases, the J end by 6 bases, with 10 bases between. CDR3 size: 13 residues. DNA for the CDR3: TGTGCCAGTAGTATACCCCCTGGGGATGGCTACACCTTC. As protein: CASSIPPGDGYTF.

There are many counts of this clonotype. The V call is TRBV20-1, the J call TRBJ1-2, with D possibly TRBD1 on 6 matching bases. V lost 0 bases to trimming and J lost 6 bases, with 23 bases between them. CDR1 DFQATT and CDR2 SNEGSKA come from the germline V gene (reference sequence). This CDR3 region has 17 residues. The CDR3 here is CSARDFGAQKGGHGYTF. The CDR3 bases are TGCAGTGCTAGAGATTTCGGGGCCCAGAAAGGGGGTCATGGCTACACCTTC.

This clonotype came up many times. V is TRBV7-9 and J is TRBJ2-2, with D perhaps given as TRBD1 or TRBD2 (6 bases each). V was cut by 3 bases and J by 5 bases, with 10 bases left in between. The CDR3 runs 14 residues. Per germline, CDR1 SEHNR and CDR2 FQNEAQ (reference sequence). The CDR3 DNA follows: TGTGCCAGCAGCTTTGGGGGGCTAACCGGGGAGCTGTTTTTT. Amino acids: CASSFGGLTGELFF.

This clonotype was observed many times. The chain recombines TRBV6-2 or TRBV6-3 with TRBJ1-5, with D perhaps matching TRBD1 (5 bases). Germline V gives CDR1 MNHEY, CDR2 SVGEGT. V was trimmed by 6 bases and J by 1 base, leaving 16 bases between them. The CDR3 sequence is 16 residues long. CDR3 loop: CASRSRWQGSNQPQHF. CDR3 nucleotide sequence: TGTGCCAGCAGATCGCGATGGCAGGGCAGCAATCAGCCCCAGCATTTT.

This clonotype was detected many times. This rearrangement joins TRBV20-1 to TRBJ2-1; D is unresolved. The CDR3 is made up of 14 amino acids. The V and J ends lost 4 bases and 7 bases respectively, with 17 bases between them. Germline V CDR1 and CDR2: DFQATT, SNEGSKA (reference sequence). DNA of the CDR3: TGCAGTGCTAATGAGTTGGGGTCTAGGAATGAGCAGTTCTTC. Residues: CSANELGSRNEQFF.

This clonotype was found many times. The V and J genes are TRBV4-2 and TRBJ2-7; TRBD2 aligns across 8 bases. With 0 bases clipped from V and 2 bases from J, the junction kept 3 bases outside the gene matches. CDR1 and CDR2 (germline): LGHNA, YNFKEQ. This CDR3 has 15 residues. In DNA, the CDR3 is TGTGCCAGCAGCCAAGAAGCGGGGGAGGCCTACGAGCAGTACTTC. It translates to CASSQEAGEAYEQYF.

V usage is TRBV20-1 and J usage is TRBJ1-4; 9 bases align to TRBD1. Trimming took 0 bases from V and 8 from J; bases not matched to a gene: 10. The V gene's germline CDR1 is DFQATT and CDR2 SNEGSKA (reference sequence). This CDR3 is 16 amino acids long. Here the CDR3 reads CSAREVPGTGREKLFF. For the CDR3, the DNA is TGCAGTGCTAGAGAGGTCCCCGGGACAGGGCGGGAAAAACTGTTTTTT.

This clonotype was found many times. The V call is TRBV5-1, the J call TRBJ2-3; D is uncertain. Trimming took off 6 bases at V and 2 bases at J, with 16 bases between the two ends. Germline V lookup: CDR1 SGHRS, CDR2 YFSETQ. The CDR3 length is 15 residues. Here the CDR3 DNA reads TGCGCCAGCACCTACCTAACAGCCTCCACAGATACGCAGTATTTT. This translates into CASTYLTASTDTQYF.

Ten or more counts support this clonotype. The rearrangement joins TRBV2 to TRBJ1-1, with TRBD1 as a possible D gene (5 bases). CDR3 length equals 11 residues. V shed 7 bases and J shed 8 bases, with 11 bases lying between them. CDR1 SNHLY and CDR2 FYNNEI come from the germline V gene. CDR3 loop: CASKAGLEAFF. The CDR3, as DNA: TGTGCCAGCAAGGCAGGGCTGGAAGCTTTCTTT.